This TCR beta chain was identified in a study of T cell responses to AZD1222 COVID-19 vaccine. The V gene's germline CDR1 is MNHNY and CDR2 SVGAGI (reference sequence). The V and J ends lost 6 bases and 14 bases respectively, with 17 bases between them. The CDR3 runs to 13 residues. Data came from immunoSEQ multiplex PCR; TCRdb stores just in-frame clones and leaves some out. This table has approximately 150,000 clones, 88% appearing once. This sample comprised peripheral blood, obtained 28 days after the second dose of the MenACWY control vaccine. The gene calls are TRBV6-6 and TRBJ1-6; D call uncertain. This TCR came from an adult who received the MenACWY meningococcal vaccine as a control. The CDR3 loop reads CASSLGRTAALHF. In DNA form, the CDR3 reads TGTGCCAGCAGCCTTGGACGGACCGCGGCCCTCCACTTT.